Shown below are 7 T cell receptor beta chains from a single sample sequenced in a study of shared clonotypes between healthy human individuals. Data came from immunoSEQ multiplex PCR; TCRdb stores just in-frame clones and leaves some out. The sample holds approximately 1,000,000 clones; roughly 80% are singletons and the top ten take roughly 0.83%. The sample was memory CD4+ T cells from PBMCs. Subset given: CD45RA-negative fraction. Source of these receptors: a man younger than 35 in good health. Some clones in this sample may be carry-over from other donors' samples.

CDR3 region: CASSYFSVQGTSGHNTGELFF. In DNA, the CDR3 is TGTGCCAGCAGCTACTTTTCAGTACAAGGGACTAGCGGGCACAACACCGGGGAGCTGTTTTTT. The chain carries TRBV7-6 and TRBJ2-2; 12 bases line up with TRBD2. V lost 4 bases, J lost 2 bases, and 17 bases stayed unmatched. Germline values: CDR1 SGHVS, CDR2 FNYEAQ. The CDR3 runs to 21 residues.

V gene TRBV19 combines with J gene TRBJ2-7; no firm D call. The germline CDR1 and CDR2 sequences are LNHDA and SQIVND (reference sequence). This CDR3 contains 11 residues. Trimming removed 5 bases from V and 3 bases from J, with 5 bases in between. Here the CDR3 reads CASSFNYEQYF. In DNA form, the CDR3 reads TGTGCCAGTAGTTTCAACTACGAGCAGTACTTC.

Regarding this clone: This may stem from a read error, because a much larger clone lies one nucleotide away. The chain recombines TRBV4-2 with TRBJ2-2; a possible D gene is TRBD2 (6 bases). Germline loops: CDR1 LGHNA, CDR2 YNFKEQ. The CDR3 runs 14 residues. Between the trimmed V and J ends, which lost 0 bases and 5 bases, there was a span of 7 bases. The CDR3 loop is CASSQDRGTGELFF. CDR3 nucleotides: TGTGCCAGCAGCCAAGATCGGGGGACCGGGGAGCTGTTTTTT.

This chain uses TRBV6-6 with TRBJ1-1; no definite D call. In germline, CDR1 is MNHNY, CDR2 SVGAGI (reference sequence). This CDR3 region has 12 residues. Trimming left V 6 bases short and J 6 bases short, with 11 bases between. CDR3 protein: CASSTASSEAFF. CDR3 nucleotides: TGTGCCAGCAGCACCGCTAGTTCTGAAGCTTTCTTT.

This clone was seen only a few times. The chain combines TRBV27 with TRBJ2-7; either TRBD1 or TRBD2 may fit D (5 bases each). Germline CDR1 reads MNHEY; CDR2 reads SMNVEV (reference sequence). CDR3 size: 14 residues. The V end was cut by 9 bases, the J end by 0 bases, with 15 bases between. DNA for the CDR3: TGTGCCAGGGTGGGGGATCCGAGCTCCTACGAGCAGTACTTC. The encoded protein is CARVGDPSSYEQYF.

V usage is TRBV5-8 and J usage is TRBJ1-6; tentatively, D is TRBD1 (6 bases). Germline CDR1 SGHTS, CDR2 YDEGEE. The V and J ends lost 4 bases and 5 bases respectively, with 13 bases between them. CDR3 size: 15 residues. CDR3 loop: CASSPEGGHNSPLHF. The DNA of the CDR3 is TGTGCCAGCAGCCCGGAGGGGGGTCATAATTCACCCCTCCACTTT.

This sequence joins TRBV28 and TRBJ2-7; tentatively, D is TRBD1 (5 bases). CDR3 length: 14 residues. Germline-derived CDR1 and CDR2 are MDHEN and SYDVKM. V dropped 11 bases and J dropped 4 bases, with 21 bases sitting between them. CDR3 DNA sequence: TGTGCCTTCTACCCTCGGACACGTTATTACGAGCAGTACTTC. As protein: CAFYPRTRYYEQYF.